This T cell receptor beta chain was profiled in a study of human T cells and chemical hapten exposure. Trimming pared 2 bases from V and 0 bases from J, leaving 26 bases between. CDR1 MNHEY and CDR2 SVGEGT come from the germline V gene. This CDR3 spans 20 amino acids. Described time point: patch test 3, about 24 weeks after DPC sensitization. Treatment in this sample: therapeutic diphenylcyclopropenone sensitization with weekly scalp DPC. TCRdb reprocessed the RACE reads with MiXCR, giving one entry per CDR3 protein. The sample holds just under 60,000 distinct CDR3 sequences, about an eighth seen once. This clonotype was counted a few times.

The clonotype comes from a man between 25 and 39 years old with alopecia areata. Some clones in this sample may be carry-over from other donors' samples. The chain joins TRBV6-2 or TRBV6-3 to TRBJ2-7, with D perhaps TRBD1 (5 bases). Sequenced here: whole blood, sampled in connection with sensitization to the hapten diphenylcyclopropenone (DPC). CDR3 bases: TGTGCCAGCAGTTACCCTCGTGAAGGGGCGTCTGGCAGCAACTCCTACGAGCAGTACTTC. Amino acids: CASSYPREGASGSNSYEQYF.